Listed here are 10 T cell receptor beta chains from one sample, sequenced in a study of siplizumab effects on memory and regulatory T cells. TCRdb keeps only in-frame clones here, not all; method: immunoSEQ multiplex PCR. The sample contains around 100,000 clones, approximately 94% of which appear only once. The material sequenced was non-Treg CD4+ T cells sorted from blood. The receptor set was obtained from a human donor in good health.

The V call is TRBV27, the J call TRBJ1-1, with D unclear. V lost 4 bases to trimming and J lost 1 base, with 7 bases between them. Germline V gives CDR1 MNHEY, CDR2 SMNVEV (reference sequence). The CDR3 totals 13 residues. CDR3 sequence (DNA): TGTGCCAGCAGTTACGAGAGGAACACTGAAGCTTTCTTT. Translating it yields CASSYERNTEAFF.

This clone was seen only once. The genes are TRBV9 and TRBJ2-5; 12 positions agree with TRBD2. CDR1 and CDR2 (germline): SGDLS, YYNGEE. CDR3 length equals 16 residues. J lost 0 bases, V lost 4 bases, and 4 bases had no gene match. This CDR3 is CASSTLAGGNQETQYF. Here the CDR3 DNA reads TGTGCCAGCAGCACCCTAGCGGGAGGGAACCAAGAGACCCAGTACTTC.

V is TRBV5-4 and J is TRBJ2-7; maybe TRBD1 (6 bases). Germline V gene sequence: CDR1 SGHNT, CDR2 YYREEE (reference sequence). The germline V and J ends were trimmed by 3 bases and 4 bases, with 17 bases remaining between them. The CDR3 runs 15 residues. CDR3 residues: CASSSTGMPLYEQYF. The CDR3 region has the DNA TGTGCCAGCAGCTCAACAGGGATGCCCCTATACGAGCAGTACTTC.

This chain connects TRBV2 to TRBJ1-4; TRBD1 aligns across 7 bases. Germline values: CDR1 SNHLY, CDR2 FYNNEI. The CDR3 loop spans 14 amino acids. V lost 5 bases, J lost 7 bases, and 7 bases stayed unmatched. This CDR3 reads CASSPTGRPEKLFF. DNA for the CDR3: TGTGCCAGCAGTCCGACAGGGAGGCCTGAAAAACTGTTTTTT. The complete variable domain, with remaining parts taken from reference TRBV2 and TRBJ1-4, reads EPEVTQTPSHQVTQMGQEVILRCVPISNHLYFYWYRQILGQKVEFLVSFYNNEISEKSEIFDDQFSVERPDGSNFTLKIRSTKLEDSAMYFCASSPTGRPEKLFFGSGTQLSVL.

CDR3 sequence: CASTQLRSYEQYF. CDR3 coding DNA: TGTGCCAGCACCCAACTCCGATCCTACGAGCAGTACTTC. V usage is TRBV11-2 and J usage is TRBJ2-7; D is unresolved. Trimming left V 7 bases short and J 1 base short, with 11 bases between. CDR3 length: 13 amino acids. Looked up from germline, CDR1 is SGHAT and CDR2 is FQNNGV.

This chain connects TRBV6-6 to TRBJ2-7; TRBD2 might be the D (6 bases). Germline V gives CDR1 MNHNY, CDR2 SVGAGI (reference sequence). The germline V and J ends were trimmed by 4 bases and 0 bases, with 13 bases remaining between them. The CDR3 extends over 15 amino acids. The CDR3 DNA follows: TGTGCCAGCAGTTCTGATTTAGCGGTCTCCTACGAGCAGTACTTC. Its protein product is CASSSDLAVSYEQYF.

This rearrangement joins TRBV14 to TRBJ1-1, with D possibly TRBD1 on 5 matching bases. This CDR3 comprises 15 residues. Between the trimmed V and J ends, which lost 1 base and 2 bases, there was a span of 11 bases. CDR1 and CDR2 from the germline V gene are SGHDN and FVKESK. CDR3 loop: CASSQGRRTNTEAFF. In DNA form, the CDR3 reads TGTGCCAGCAGCCAAGGAAGGCGGACAAACACTGAAGCTTTCTTT.

The rearrangement uses TRBV5-1 and TRBJ2-1, with D unclear. Germline loops: CDR1 SGHRS, CDR2 YFSETQ. This CDR3 spans 13 amino acids. With 0 bases removed from V and 5 bases from J, the gap between germline ends came to 6 bases. CDR3 protein: CASSLDVDNEQFF. The CDR3 nucleotides read TGCGCCAGCAGCTTGGACGTGGACAATGAGCAGTTCTTC.

The V and J genes are TRBV18 and TRBJ2-7; perhaps TRBD2 as D (5 bases). Germline V CDR1 and CDR2: KGHSH, LQKENI. The germline V and J ends were trimmed by 3 bases and 6 bases, with 9 bases remaining between them. This CDR3 spans 12 amino acids. CDR3 protein: CASSPTNTEQYF. In nucleotides, the CDR3 is TGTGCCAGCTCACCGACTAACACCGAGCAGTACTTC.

V gene TRBV2 combines with J gene TRBJ1-2; no clear D gene. This CDR3 contains 14 residues. In germline, CDR1 is SNHLY, CDR2 FYNNEI. V lost 4 bases and J lost 0, with 9 bases in between. The CDR3 DNA is TGTGCCAGCAGTGGTAAGGTCTCTAACTATGGCTACACCTTC. Translated: CASSGKVSNYGYTF.